This entry lists 23 T cell receptor beta chains sequenced from one sample in a study of T cells in women clearing cervical HPV infection (dated by TCRdb to 2017 to 2018). Libraries came from the immunoSEQ multiplex PCR assay. TCRdb took this table from immuneACCESS and kept in-frame rearrangements with V and J called. Such tables lack part of the clones; where checked against another copy, unresolved V genes explain under half of the gap, and the rest is unexplained. For this sample, the table gives about 36,000 clones. The ten largest make up roughly 1.6% of the sample. The sample taken for sequencing was blood buffy coat. The receptors shown here come from a woman aged 18-70 years with a cervical HPV16 infection that either progressed to CIN3+ or cleared (not recorded which).

As for this clone: The read comes to an end 3 residues before the CDR3 does, leaving the germline J gene to fill in the end. The rearrangement uses TRBV19 and TRBJ2-3; D perhaps matches TRBD1 (6 bases). This CDR3 is 14 amino acids long. CDR1 LNHDA and CDR2 SQIVND come from the germline V gene (reference sequence). CDR3 sequence reads: CASSIGRGGQPQYF. CDR3 DNA (partial): TGTGCCAGTAGTATCGGCAGGGGTGGTCAGCCG.

Notes on this clone: The sequenced fragment ends 3 residues before the CDR3 boundary, so the rest is inferred from the germline J gene. The gene calls are TRBV7-9 and TRBJ2-1, with 10 bases fitting TRBD2. Trimming at V came to 7 bases and at J to 7 bases, leaving 7 bases not matched to a gene. CDR3 size: 14 residues. Germline V CDR1 and CDR2: SEHNR, FQNEAQ (reference sequence). The chain's CDR3 is CASTERGGRNEQFF. Incomplete CDR3 DNA: TGTGCCAGCACCGAGCGGGGGGGCCGTAATGAG.

As for this clone: The CDR3 end falls 3 residues outside the read, so it is completed with the germline J gene. The rearrangement links TRBV19 to TRBJ1-4; a possible D gene is TRBD1 (5 bases). Germline loops: CDR1 LNHDA, CDR2 SQIVND (reference sequence). This CDR3 has 17 amino acids. The sequenced CDR3 bases are TGTGCCAGTAGTATTTCCCACAAGAGCTCTGGGGCCAACGTA. It translates to CASSISHKSSGANV. The entire CDR3 protein is CASSISHKSSGANVLFF.

As regards this clone: The read ends 3 residues early relative to the CDR3; the germline J gene fills the gap. The rearrangement joins TRBV5-6 to TRBJ1-2; TRBD1 matches at 9 bases. V lost 3 bases to trimming and J lost 5 bases; unmatched junction nucleotides: 8. The CDR3 is 15 amino acids. Germline V CDR1 and CDR2: SGHDT, YYEEEE. The DNA read from the CDR3 is TGTGCCAGCAGCTCCCGGACAGGGGATTCATATGGC. Protein sequence: CASSSRTGDSYG. The CDR3 reads in full as CASSSRTGDSYGYTF.

About this clone: The read finishes 3 residues shy of the CDR3 end, and the germline J gene is used to complete it. This chain connects TRBV19 to TRBJ2-7; possibly TRBD1 for D (6 bases). The CDR3 covers 11 residues. Germline values: CDR1 LNHDA, CDR2 SQIVND (reference sequence). The V gene lost 6 bases and the J gene lost 6 bases, with 9 bases spanning the gap. The CDR3 protein is CASRTGGEQYF. CDR3 bases read: TGTGCCAGTAGGACAGGAGGCGAG.

As for this clone: Sequencing ends 3 residues short of the CDR3 end; the germline J gene provides the rest. The rearrangement joins TRBV5-5 to TRBJ1-1, with D possibly being TRBD1 (6 bases). Germline CDR1 and CDR2: SGHKS and YYEKEE (reference sequence). This CDR3 spans 15 amino acids. CDR3 amino acids: CASSLAGGPQETAFF. The DNA read from the CDR3 is TGTGCCAGCAGCTTGGCGGGGGGCCCTCAAGAGACC. The variable domain in full, with the rest retrieved from reference TRBV5-5 and TRBJ1-1, is DAGVTQSPTHLIKTRGQQVTLRCSPISGHKSVSWYQQVLGQGPQFIFQYYEKEERGRGNFPDRFSARQFPNYSSELNVNALLLGDSALYLCASSLAGGPQETAFFGQGTRLTVV.

Concerning this clone itself: One end of the junction is discordant with germline, which a read error may explain. Read sequence stops 3 residues before the CDR3 end, and the germline J gene provides the missing end. The genes are TRBV4-2 and TRBJ1-5; no clear D. The CDR3 totals 15 residues. Germline V gene sequence: CDR1 LGHNA, CDR2 YNFKEQ. The CDR3 reads CASSQDRTENQPQHF. CDR3 DNA (partial): TGCGCCAGCAGCCAAGATAGAACAGAAAATCAGCCC.

Concerning this clone: The read terminates 3 residues before the CDR3 end, so the remaining end is supplied by the germline J gene. This chain links TRBV5-4 with TRBJ1-1; D possibly corresponds to TRBD1 (5 bases). The CDR3 contains 12 residues. Germline-derived CDR1 and CDR2 are SGHNT and YYREEE (reference sequence). The CDR3 loop is CASSLDSLLAFF. Incomplete CDR3 DNA: TGTGCCAGCAGCCTCGACAGTCTTCTA. Using reference TRBV5-4 and TRBJ1-1 for the parts outside the CDR3, the full variable domain is ETGVTQSPTHLIKTRGQQVTLRCSSQSGHNTVSWYQQALGQGPQFIFQYYREEENGRGNFPPRFSGLQFPNYSSELNVNALELDDSALYLCASSLDSLLAFFGQGTRLTVV.

In the case of this clone: The read stops 3 residues short of the end of the CDR3; the missing end is completed from the germline J gene. V and J are TRBV6-1 and TRBJ1-5; 7 bases agree with TRBD1. The CDR3 contains 15 residues. Trimming removed 3 bases from V and 6 bases from J; junction bases left unmatched: 8. The V gene's germline CDR1 is MNHNS and CDR2 SASEGT. The CDR3 bases that were read are TGTGCCAGCAGTGATGGGCAGGGGGATACTCAGCCC. The encoded protein is CASSDGQGDTQP. The whole CDR3 protein reads CASSDGQGDTQPQHF.

Comment on this clone: The read falls 3 residues short of the CDR3 end, and the missing part is taken from the germline J gene. The J gene is TRBJ1-2, the V gene TRBV11-2; no reliable D call. The CDR3 runs 10 residues. Germline-derived CDR1 and CDR2 are SGHAT and FQNNGV. The part of the CDR3 DNA that was read is TGTGCCAGCAGCTCCTACGAC. As protein: CASSSYD. In full, the CDR3 is CASSSYDYTF.

Regarding this clone: The read falls 3 residues short of the CDR3 end, and the missing part is taken from the germline J gene. The chain has TRBV19 and TRBJ1-2; possible D gene TRBD1, 5 bases. The CDR3 has 14 amino acids. CDR1 and CDR2 (germline): LNHDA, SQIVND (reference sequence). Trimming removed 10 bases at V and 2 bases at J, with 17 bases between. The sequenced CDR3 bases are TGTGCCACCACCTCCCGGGGGGGGAACTATGGC. Its translation: CATTSRGGNYG. The complete CDR3 reads CATTSRGGNYGYTF.

As to this clone: Read coverage stops 3 residues before the CDR3 terminus; the germline J gene supplies the remainder. This chain uses TRBV7-9 with TRBJ2-7; TRBD1 agrees at 9 bases. The V gene's germline CDR1 is SEHNR and CDR2 FQNEAQ (reference sequence). Trimming took 5 bases from V and 0 from J; bases not matched to a gene: 5. CDR3 length: 15 amino acids. The CDR3 protein is CASSAIQGASYEQYF. CDR3 DNA (partial): TGTGCCAGCAGCGCAATACAGGGGGCCTCCTACGAG. The full variable domain, completed using reference TRBV7-9 and TRBJ2-7, is DTGVSQNPRHKITKRGQNVTFRCDPISEHNRLYWYRQTLGQGPEFLTYFQNEAQLEKSRLLSDRFSAERPKGSFSTLEIQRTEQGDSAMYLCASSAIQGASYEQYFGPGTRLTVT.

Points on this clone: From the germline J gene comes the end of the CDR3, since the read stops 3 residues before it. This sequence joins TRBV7-2 and TRBJ2-3; D ambiguous. Germline-derived CDR1 and CDR2 are SGHTA and FQGNSA. The CDR3 sequence is 15 residues long. The germline V and J ends were trimmed by 5 bases and 2 bases, with 14 bases remaining between them. This CDR3 reads CASSLEFLATDTQYF. Partial CDR3 DNA: TGTGCCAGCAGCCTCGAGTTTTTAGCCACAGATACG.

With respect to this clone: The CDR3 is cut off 3 residues early in the read; its end comes from the germline J gene. V is TRBV4-2 and J is TRBJ2-3, with a weak D call TRBD1 (8 bases). The V gene lost 4 bases and the J gene lost 8 bases, with 28 bases spanning the gap. Germline V gene sequence: CDR1 LGHNA, CDR2 YNFKEQ. The CDR3 runs to 18 residues. The CDR3: CASSRRGGQAAVGGTQYF. CDR3 DNA, as far as it was read: TGTGCCAGCAGCCGGAGGGGGGGACAGGCGGCTGTCGGGGGTACG.

Remarks on this clone: Sequencing ends 3 residues short of the CDR3 end; the germline J gene provides the rest. The rearrangement joins TRBV7-9 to TRBJ2-4; 8 bases agree with TRBD1. The length of the CDR3 is 13 residues. Germline CDR1 SEHNR, CDR2 FQNEAQ (reference sequence). The CDR3 loop reads CASSSTGAYGQYF. CDR3 DNA (partial): TGTGCCAGCAGCTCGACAGGGGCATATGGT.

As concerns this clone: The CDR3 end is not reached by the read, which stops 3 residues before it; the germline J gene fills it in. The chain carries TRBV20-1 and TRBJ1-1, with a weak D call TRBD1 (6 bases). V lost 6 bases, J lost 1 base, and 15 bases lay in between. The germline V gene encodes CDR1 DFQATT and CDR2 SNEGSKA (reference sequence). CDR3 length: 14 residues. Here the CDR3 reads CSAKQGAGNTEAFF. Partial CDR3 DNA: TGCAGTGCAAAACAGGGCGCGGGGAACACTGAA.

With respect to this clone: From the germline J gene comes the end of the CDR3, since the read stops 3 residues before it. The chain carries TRBV20-1 and TRBJ2-5; TRBD2 aligns across 9 bases. CDR1 is DFQATT and CDR2 is SNEGSKA in the germline V gene (reference sequence). There are 17 residues in the CDR3. Trimming at V came to 1 base and at J to 0 bases, leaving 9 bases not matched to a gene. The chain's CDR3 is CSARGNLAGPYQETQYF. The covered CDR3 bases are TGCAGTGCTAGAGGAAACCTAGCGGGGCCCTACCAAGAGACC.

Points on this clone: The missing CDR3 end, 3 residues past where the read stops, is filled in from the germline J gene. The chain recombines TRBV7-9 with TRBJ1-4; D unresolved. The germline V gene encodes CDR1 SEHNR and CDR2 FQNEAQ (reference sequence). This CDR3 has 13 residues. The sequenced part of the CDR3 DNA is TGTGCCAGCAGCCTTGATTGGGCCAACGTA. Its translation: CASSLDWANV. The complete CDR3 sequence is CASSLDWANVLFF.

Points on this clone: Sequencing ends 3 residues short of the CDR3 end; the germline J gene provides the rest. The rearrangement joins TRBV5-5 to TRBJ1-4; D remains unclear. The CDR3 consists of 13 residues. CDR1 and CDR2 (germline): SGHKS, YYEKEE (reference sequence). The part of the CDR3 DNA that was read is TGTGCCAGCAGCTCCGCGGCGTATTCACCA. Its protein product is CASSSAAYSP. Given in full, the CDR3 is CASSSAAYSPLFF.

Of note for this clone: The read ends 3 residues early relative to the CDR3; the germline J gene fills the gap. V usage is TRBV20-1 and J usage is TRBJ1-2, with 7 bases matching TRBD1. Per the germline V gene, CDR1 is DFQATT and CDR2 is SNEGSKA (reference sequence). This CDR3 has 13 residues. The V segment lost 3 bases and the J segment 5 bases; nucleotides outside the gene matches: 6. The DNA read from the CDR3 is TGCAGTGCTAGGGACAGGCTGAGTTATGGC. This gives the protein CSARDRLSYG. The CDR3, in full, reads CSARDRLSYGYTF.

The sequenced CDR3 bases are TGCGCCAGCAGCCCCCGGACAGGGGACTATGGC. It specifies CASSPRTGDYG. The entire CDR3 is CASSPRTGDYGYTF. The genes are TRBV4-1 and TRBJ1-2, with 9 bases matching TRBD1. The sequence runs out 3 residues before the end of the CDR3; the remainder is reconstructed from the germline J gene. V trimming: 4 bases; J trimming: 3 bases; junction bases outside the gene matches: 3. The length of the CDR3 is 14 residues. Per the germline V gene, CDR1 is MGHRA and CDR2 is YSYEKL.

This CDR3 reads CASRQGALLVSYEQYF. The part of the CDR3 DNA that was read is TGTGCCAGCAGACAGGGAGCCCTTCTGGTCTCCTACGAG. The genes are TRBV2 and TRBJ2-7; a weak D match, TRBD1 (6 bases). The DNA ends 3 residues before the CDR3 does, and the rest of the CDR3 is filled in from the germline J gene. In germline, CDR1 is SNHLY, CDR2 FYNNEI. The V gene lost 6 bases and the J gene lost 0 bases, with 18 bases spanning the gap. This CDR3 spans 16 amino acids.

Here the CDR3 reads CASSSEALGGTEAFF. The CDR3 bases that were read are TGTGCCAGCAGCTCTGAGGCCCTCGGGGGAACTGAA. This chain joins TRBV7-9 and TRBJ1-1, with D tentatively TRBD1 (5 bases). Read sequence stops 3 residues before the CDR3 end, and the germline J gene provides the missing end. With 4 bases removed from V and 5 bases from J, the gap between germline ends came to 17 bases. This CDR3 spans 15 amino acids. In germline, CDR1 is SEHNR, CDR2 FQNEAQ (reference sequence).